The subject of this entry is one T cell receptor beta chain. The protocol was immunoSEQ multiplex PCR, while the TCRdb copy is restricted to in-frame clones and leaves out a portion. The table has about 200,000 clones, approximately 84% seen once. The CDR3 is 15 residues long. Germline trimming cut 5 bases from V and 0 bases from J; bases unmatched to any gene: 4. Germline-derived CDR1 and CDR2 are KGHDR and SFDVKD. The data originate from a study of blood T cell repertoires in COVID-19. The sequenced sample consisted of peripheral blood. This rearrangement joins TRBV24-1 to TRBJ2-5; 8 bases align to TRBD2. The receptor was isolated from a human donor with acute or convalescent COVID-19. The donor label of this sample is uncertain. The CDR3 sequence is CATSGVAGNQETQYF. CDR3 coding DNA: TGTGCCACCAGTGGAGTAGCGGGGAACCAAGAGACCCAGTACTTC.